This T cell receptor (beta chain) is drawn from a study of blood T cell repertoires in COVID-19. Across the study: Italy, Spain and the United States were the sources of the convalescent and acute COVID-19 samples.

Original data processing: Using reference gene primer amplification, nucleated cell counts were estimated. TCRdb keeps only in-frame clones here, not all; method: immunoSEQ multiplex PCR. Clonal size and the V and J genes are those of that table, whereas D and trimming came from the DNA. The sample comprises about 200,000 clones, over 75% of which are singletons, and 5.9% rests with the top ten. This clone appeared once. Sequencing input: peripheral blood. This receptor was identified in a man older than 75 with acute or convalescent COVID-19.

In DNA, the CDR3 is TGTGCCACTATAACAGGGGTTCTGGCAGATACGCAGTATTTT. Translation: CATITGVLADTQYF. This chain uses TRBV7-9 with TRBJ2-3, with TRBD1 matching over 7 bases. The CDR3 loop spans 14 amino acids. J lost 4 bases, V lost 10 bases, and 11 bases had no gene match. Germline CDR1 and CDR2: SEHNR and FQNEAQ (reference sequence).